A single sample is the source of the 30 T cell receptor beta chains below, sequenced in a study of identical twins. Each CDR3 protein gets one entry after TCRdb re-called the 5' RACE reads with MiXCR. The repertoire holds 690,000 or so distinct CDR3 sequences, with 8.6% as singletons. The sample also formed part of further work on yellow fever vaccine responses in identical twins.

Sequencing input: PBMCs. These receptors all come from a woman aged 18-29 years in good health.

A few counts support this clonotype. This sequence joins TRBV14 and TRBJ2-1; possible D gene TRBD1, 6 bases. Germline values: CDR1 SGHDN, CDR2 FVKESK. Trimming shortened V by 3 bases and J by 13 bases, and 10 bases separated the two germline ends. The CDR3 has 11 amino acids. The CDR3 sequence: CASSHRQEQFF. DNA for the CDR3: TGTGCCAGCAGCCATAGACAGGAACAGTTCTTC.

This clonotype was detected a few times. The rearrangement links TRBV12-3 or TRBV12-4 to TRBJ2-1; D is tentatively TRBD1 or TRBD2 (6 bases each). The CDR3 spans 14 residues. V shed 7 bases and J shed 1 base, with 11 bases lying between them. The chain's CDR3 is CASTEGGSYNEQFF. CDR3 DNA: TGTGCCAGCACGGAAGGGGGGTCCTACAATGAGCAGTTCTTC.

This chain joins TRBV19 and TRBJ2-5, with 10 bases lining up with TRBD2. With 6 bases clipped from V and 4 bases from J, the junction kept 5 bases outside the gene matches. Germline CDR1 is LNHDA and CDR2 is SQIVND (reference sequence). This CDR3 region has 14 residues. In DNA form, the CDR3 reads TGTGCCAGTAGGAGCGGGGGGGTTCCAGAGACCCAGTACTTC. It specifies CASRSGGVPETQYF.

This clonotype occurred many times. This sequence joins TRBV7-8 and TRBJ2-7, with 8 bases fitting TRBD2. The V segment lost 5 bases and the J segment 2 bases; nucleotides outside the gene matches: 8. The CDR3 length is 15 residues. Per the germline V gene, CDR1 is SGHVS and CDR2 is FQNEAQ. CDR3 region: CASSLNTGLAYEQYF. CDR3 nucleotides: TGTGCCAGCAGCCTGAACACGGGACTAGCCTACGAGCAGTACTTC. The full variable domain, in which reference TRBV7-8 and TRBJ2-7 provide the parts outside the CDR3, is GAGVSQSPRYKVAKRGQDVALRCDPISGHVSLFWYQQALGQGPEFLTYFQNEAQLDKSGLPSDRFFAERPEGSVSTLKIQRTQQEDSAVYLCASSLNTGLAYEQYFGPGTRLTVT.

This clonotype has ten or more counts. The chain is built from TRBV24-1 and TRBJ1-6; 7 positions agree with TRBD1. Per the germline V gene, CDR1 is KGHDR and CDR2 is SFDVKD. There are 15 residues in the CDR3. After removal of 2 bases from V and 6 bases from J, the junction contained 3 bases not matched to a gene. In nucleotides, the CDR3 is TGTGCCACCAGTGATTCCAGGGACAGTAATTCACCCCTCCACTTT. Translating it yields CATSDSRDSNSPLHF.

This clonotype was counted between two and nine times. The chain uses TRBV25-1 and TRBJ2-3, with 8 bases lining up with TRBD1. The CDR3 spans 15 residues. Trimming removed 4 bases from V and 6 bases from J; junction bases left unmatched: 9. Germline lookup yields CDR1 MGHDK and CDR2 SYGVNS. This CDR3 reads CASSADRAASDTQYF. The CDR3, as DNA: TGTGCCAGCAGTGCGGACAGGGCCGCGTCCGATACGCAGTATTTT.

In this sample, this clonotype turned up a few times. V usage is TRBV4-3 and J usage is TRBJ2-2, with TRBD1 as a possible D gene (5 bases). The CDR3 extends over 14 amino acids. Trimming pared 2 bases from V and 3 bases from J, leaving 7 bases between. CDR1 LGHNA and CDR2 YSLEER come from the germline V gene. CDR3 in amino acids: CASSQQGYTGELFF. The CDR3 nucleotides read TGCGCCAGCAGCCAACAGGGCTACACCGGGGAGCTGTTTTTT.

This clonotype has just a few counts. J is TRBJ2-3 and V is TRBV27, with unresolved D. The CDR3 contains 14 residues. V was cut by 6 bases and J by 6 bases, with 16 bases left in between. The germline gives CDR1 MNHEY, CDR2 SMNVEV (reference sequence). CDR3 nucleotides: TGTGCCAGCAGCAAAGTGCGGTTCACCGATACGCAGTATTTT. It encodes CASSKVRFTDTQYF.

This clonotype was picked up a small number of times. The chain links TRBV20-1 to TRBJ2-1, with TRBD2 matching 7 bases. V lost 5 bases and J lost 7; bases outside the gene matches: 8. CDR1 is DFQATT and CDR2 is SNEGSKA in the germline V gene (reference sequence). This CDR3 is 13 amino acids long. This CDR3 is CSALFPGGNEQFF. The CDR3, as DNA: TGCAGTGCTCTGTTTCCGGGAGGAAATGAGCAGTTCTTC.

Concerning this clonotype: This may be a read error, as it is one base from a much larger clone. The chain couples TRBV12-3 or TRBV12-4 to TRBJ1-1; possibly TRBD1 for D (5 bases). The CDR3 contains 16 residues. CDR3 sequence reads: CASGLGWDGAKAEAFF. The CDR3 DNA sequence: TGTGCCAGCGGTTTAGGGTGGGACGGGGCGAAGGCTGAAGCTTTCTTT.

This chain uses TRBV4-3 with TRBJ2-1; maybe TRBD2 (6 bases). V lost 2 bases to trimming and J lost 0 bases, with 17 bases between them. Germline CDR1 reads LGHNA; CDR2 reads YSLEER. The CDR3 is 18 amino acids. This CDR3 reads CASSQTTGTPSSYNEQFF. CDR3 in DNA: TGCGCCAGCAGCCAAACCACCGGGACTCCCAGCTCCTACAATGAGCAGTTCTTC.

The genes are TRBV12-3 or TRBV12-4 and TRBJ2-7; no definite D call. Trimming took 1 base from V and 2 from J, leaving 9 bases between them. The CDR3 consists of 14 residues. Here the CDR3 DNA reads TGTGCCAGCAGTTTAGACAGTAGAGCCTACGAGCAGTACTTC. Encoded protein: CASSLDSRAYEQYF.

In its sample, this clonotype was seen a few times. The chain uses TRBV2 and TRBJ2-3, with D unresolved. Trimming removed 5 bases from V and 2 bases from J, with 17 bases in between. The CDR3 runs to 16 residues. CDR1 and CDR2 from the germline V gene are SNHLY and FYNNEI. CDR3 residues: CASSYRLTILTDTQYF. CDR3 DNA sequence: TGTGCCAGCAGTTACAGACTTACGATCCTCACAGATACGCAGTATTTT.

A few counts support this clonotype. The chain joins TRBV29-1 to TRBJ2-7; D is unresolved. V was pared by 7 bases and J by 6 bases, with 16 bases between. CDR1 and CDR2 from the germline V gene are SQVTM and ANQGSEA. CDR3 length: 12 residues. The CDR3 protein is CSALMRLGEQYF. The CDR3 region has the DNA TGCAGCGCCCTTATGAGGTTGGGCGAGCAGTACTTC.

This clonotype was seen many times. The V gene is TRBV9, the J gene TRBJ2-7, with a tentative D call TRBD2 (6 bases). The CDR3 has 16 amino acids. V lost 3 bases to trimming and J lost 4 bases, with 20 bases between them. The V gene's germline CDR1 is SGDLS and CDR2 YYNGEE. The CDR3 reads CASSEWGGTVPYEQYF. DNA of the CDR3: TGTGCCAGCAGCGAGTGGGGCGGGACTGTACCTTACGAGCAGTACTTC.

This clonotype has just a few counts. The chain has TRBV5-1 and TRBJ2-5; a possible D gene is TRBD2 (6 bases). Per germline, CDR1 SGHRS and CDR2 YFSETQ. CDR3 length: 16 residues. V lost 3 bases to trimming and J lost 3 bases, with 18 bases between them. The CDR3 sequence is CASSSAIELAEETQYF. For the CDR3, the DNA is TGCGCCAGCAGCTCCGCTATTGAACTAGCCGAAGAGACCCAGTACTTC.

This chain joins TRBV2 and TRBJ2-2; D call uncertain. V lost 7 bases, J lost 2 bases, and 5 bases lay in between. The germline V gene encodes CDR1 SNHLY and CDR2 FYNNEI. CDR3 length: 12 amino acids. CDR3 protein: CASIRNTGELFF. The CDR3 nucleotides are TGTGCCAGCATTCGAAACACCGGGGAGCTGTTTTTT.

The chain uses TRBV7-9 and TRBJ2-7; no definite D call. The CDR3 length is 12 residues. Trimming removed 0 bases at V and 7 bases at J, with 7 bases between. CDR1 and CDR2 from the germline V gene are SEHNR and FQNEAQ (reference sequence). The CDR3 bases are TGTGCCAGCAGCTTAGCACAGAGGGAGCAGTACTTC. It encodes CASSLAQREQYF.

The CDR3 DNA sequence: TGCGCCAGCAGCTTGTTCGGGACAGACACCGGGGAGCTGTTTTTT. Translation: CASSLFGTDTGELFF. The chain uses TRBV5-1 and TRBJ2-2; TRBD1 matches at 7 bases. The CDR3 length is 15 residues. Trimming took 1 base from V and 3 from J; bases not matched to a gene: 3. CDR1 and CDR2 from the germline V gene are SGHRS and YFSETQ.

Only a few counts were recorded for this clonotype. This chain joins TRBV3-1 and TRBJ1-1; D not resolved. The CDR3 sequence is 12 residues long. Germline loops: CDR1 LGHDT, CDR2 YNNKEL (reference sequence). The V end was cut by 6 bases, the J end by 9 bases, with 14 bases between. In DNA form, the CDR3 reads TGTGCCAGCAGAACCAGAGAGACGCAAGCTTTCTTT. Its protein product is CASRTRETQAFF. Full variable domain (remainder filled in from reference TRBV3-1 and TRBJ1-1): DTAVSQTPKYLVTQMGNDKSIKCEQNLGHDTMYWYKQDSKKFLKIMFSYNNKELIINETVPNRFSPKSPDKAHLNLHINSLELGDSAVYFCASRTRETQAFFGQGTRLTVV.

This clonotype was seen many times. V usage is TRBV5-5 and J usage is TRBJ1-2; D perhaps matches TRBD1 (6 bases). CDR1 is SGHKS and CDR2 is YYEKEE in the germline V gene (reference sequence). The CDR3 is made up of 14 amino acids. V was cut by 4 bases and J by 2 bases, with 12 bases left in between. The CDR3 is CASSPGQPNYGYTF. As DNA, the CDR3 is TGTGCCAGCAGCCCGGGACAACCCAACTATGGCTACACCTTC.

This clonotype was counted a few times. The chain's CDR3 is CSARDQGRVTRTDTQYF. The CDR3 nucleotides are TGCAGTGCTAGAGATCAGGGCAGGGTGACGCGCACAGATACGCAGTATTTT. The V and J genes are TRBV20-1 and TRBJ2-3; possibly TRBD1 for D (5 bases). This CDR3 spans 17 amino acids. The germline V and J ends were trimmed by 0 bases and 1 base, with 17 bases remaining between them. The V gene's germline CDR1 is DFQATT and CDR2 SNEGSKA (reference sequence).

The CDR3 protein is CASSHLTGTVWEQYF. The CDR3 DNA reads TGCGCCAGCAGCCACTTGACGGGGACTGTATGGGAGCAGTACTTC. The V call is TRBV4-1, the J call TRBJ2-7; a weak D match, TRBD2 (6 bases). Germline V gene lookup returns CDR1 MGHRA and CDR2 YSYEKL. Between the trimmed V and J ends, which lost 3 bases and 7 bases, there was a span of 19 bases. The CDR3 has 15 residues.

Only a few counts were recorded for this clonotype. The chain recombines TRBV5-4 with TRBJ2-7, with a possible D match to TRBD1 (6 bases). Trimming cost V 1 base and J 2 bases, with 13 bases left between them. Germline V CDR1 and CDR2: SGHNT, YYREEE (reference sequence). This CDR3 is built from 15 residues. In DNA, the CDR3 is TGTGCCAGCAGCTTGCCTTGGACAGACCCCTACGAGCAGTACTTC. Its protein is CASSLPWTDPYEQYF.

The count of this clonotype is one. The chain couples TRBV2 to TRBJ2-3, with D uncertain. Germline CDR1 SNHLY, CDR2 FYNNEI. The CDR3 covers 12 residues. The ends were cut back, 4 bases at V and 5 bases at J, with 7 bases in the middle. CDR3 bases: TGTGCCAGCAGTGCTTTTCTAGATACGCAGTATTTT. Its protein is CASSAFLDTQYF.

This clonotype occurred a few times. The rearrangement links TRBV19 to TRBJ2-2, with 10 nucleotides matching TRBD1. V dropped 8 bases and J dropped 4; count of bases not matched to a gene: 7. This CDR3 has 15 amino acids. The V gene's germline CDR1 is LNHDA and CDR2 SQIVND (reference sequence). The CDR3 here is CASQRGQGFTGELFF. In DNA form, the CDR3 reads TGTGCCAGTCAGAGGGGACAGGGGTTCACCGGGGAGCTGTTTTTT.

This clonotype was seen a handful of times. CDR3 sequence (DNA): TGTGCCAGCACACATGGCCCCATGAACACTGAAGCTTTCTTT. It encodes CASTHGPMNTEAFF. This chain connects TRBV6-1 to TRBJ1-1; D is ambiguous. Trimming removed 7 bases at V and 0 bases at J, with 12 bases between. The germline gives CDR1 MNHNS, CDR2 SASEGT. There are 14 residues in the CDR3.

In its sample, this clonotype was seen a few times. The chain combines TRBV5-1 with TRBJ2-3; 8 positions agree with TRBD2. With V trimmed by 2 bases and J by 1 base, 6 bases remained unmatched. This CDR3 has 16 residues. Per germline, CDR1 SGHRS and CDR2 YFSETQ. CDR3 in DNA: TGCGCCAGCAGCTTTTATAGCGGGATGGGCACAGATACGCAGTATTTT. This translates into CASSFYSGMGTDTQYF.

This clonotype came up a few times. This chain uses TRBV7-2 with TRBJ1-1; 7 bases align to TRBD1. Trimming removed 8 bases from V and 5 bases from J; junction bases left unmatched: 8. The germline CDR1 and CDR2 sequences are SGHTA and FQGNSA. There are 13 residues in the CDR3. Here the CDR3 reads CASDPTGVTEAFF. The DNA for the CDR3 is TGTGCCAGCGACCCTACAGGGGTAACTGAAGCTTTCTTT.

The rearrangement links TRBV27 to TRBJ1-4, with a weak D call TRBD1 (5 bases). This CDR3 comprises 16 residues. V dropped 3 bases and J dropped 1 base, with 12 bases sitting between them. CDR1 and CDR2 from the germline V gene are MNHEY and SMNVEV (reference sequence). The CDR3, as DNA: TGTGCCAGCAGTTTTATTACGGGGGGAACTAATGAAAAACTGTTTTTT. Its protein is CASSFITGGTNEKLFF.